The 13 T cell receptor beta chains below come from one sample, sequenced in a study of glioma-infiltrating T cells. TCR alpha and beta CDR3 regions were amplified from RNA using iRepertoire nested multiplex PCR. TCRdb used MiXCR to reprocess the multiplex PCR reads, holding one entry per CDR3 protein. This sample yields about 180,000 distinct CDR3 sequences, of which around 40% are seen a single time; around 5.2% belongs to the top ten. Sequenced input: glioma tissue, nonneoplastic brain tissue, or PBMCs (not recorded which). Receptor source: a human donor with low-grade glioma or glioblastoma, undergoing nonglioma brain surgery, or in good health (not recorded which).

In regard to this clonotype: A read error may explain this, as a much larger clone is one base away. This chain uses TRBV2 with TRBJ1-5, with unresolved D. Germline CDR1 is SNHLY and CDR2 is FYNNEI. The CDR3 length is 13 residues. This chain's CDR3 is CASSSIRNQHQHF. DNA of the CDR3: TGTGCCAGCAGCTCCATACGTAATCAGCACCAGCATTTT. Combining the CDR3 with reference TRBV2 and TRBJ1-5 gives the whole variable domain EPEVTQTPSHQVTQMGQEVILRCVPISNHLYFYWYRQILGQKVEFLVSFYNNEISEKSEIFDDQFSVERPDGSNFTLKIRSTKLEDSAMYFCASSSIRNQHQHFGDGTRLSIL.

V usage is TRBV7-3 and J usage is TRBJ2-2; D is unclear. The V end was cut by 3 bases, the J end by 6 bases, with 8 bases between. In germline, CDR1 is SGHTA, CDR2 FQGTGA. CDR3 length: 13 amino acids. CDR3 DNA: TGTGCCAGCAGCTTTATTAACCCCGGGGAGCTGTTTTTT. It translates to CASSFINPGELFF.

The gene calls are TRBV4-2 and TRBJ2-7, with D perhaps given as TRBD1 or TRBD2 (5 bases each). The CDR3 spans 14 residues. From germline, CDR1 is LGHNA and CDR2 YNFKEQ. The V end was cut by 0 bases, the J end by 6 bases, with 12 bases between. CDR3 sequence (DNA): TGTGCCAGCAGCCAAGATATCACCGGGGCCGAGCAGTACTTC. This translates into CASSQDITGAEQYF.

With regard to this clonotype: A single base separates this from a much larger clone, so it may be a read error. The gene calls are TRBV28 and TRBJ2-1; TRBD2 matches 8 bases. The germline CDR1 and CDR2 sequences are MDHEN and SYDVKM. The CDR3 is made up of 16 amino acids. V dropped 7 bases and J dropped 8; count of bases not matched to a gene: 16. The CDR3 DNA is TGTGCCAGCAAACTAGCGGCAGGGTCAGGTATCGATGAGCAGTTCTTC. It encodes CASKLAAGSGIDEQFF.

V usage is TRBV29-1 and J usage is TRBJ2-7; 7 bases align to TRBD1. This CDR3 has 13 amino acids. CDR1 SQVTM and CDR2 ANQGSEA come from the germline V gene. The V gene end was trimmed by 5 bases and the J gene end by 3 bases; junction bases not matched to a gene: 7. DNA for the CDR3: TGCAGCGTTCAACCGGGACAGCTCTACGAGCAGTACTTC. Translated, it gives CSVQPGQLYEQYF.

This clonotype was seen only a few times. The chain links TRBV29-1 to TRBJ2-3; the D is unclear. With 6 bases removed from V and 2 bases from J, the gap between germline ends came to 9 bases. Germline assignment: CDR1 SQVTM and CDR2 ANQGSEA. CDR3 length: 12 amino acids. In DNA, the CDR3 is TGCAGCGTGGCGGCTATCACAGATACGCAGTATTTT. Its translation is CSVAAITDTQYF.

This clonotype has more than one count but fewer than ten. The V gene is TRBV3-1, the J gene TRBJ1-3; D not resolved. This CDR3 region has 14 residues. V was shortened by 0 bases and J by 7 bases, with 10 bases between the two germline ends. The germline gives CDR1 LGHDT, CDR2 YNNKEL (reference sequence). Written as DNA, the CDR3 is TGTGCCAGCAGCCAAGATCGTGTGGGGAACACCATATATTTT. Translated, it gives CASSQDRVGNTIYF.

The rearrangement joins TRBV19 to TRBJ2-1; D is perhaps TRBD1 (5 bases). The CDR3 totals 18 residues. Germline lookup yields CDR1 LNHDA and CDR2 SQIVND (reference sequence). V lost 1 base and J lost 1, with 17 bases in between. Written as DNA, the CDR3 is TGTGCCAGTAGTATAGGACGCCCAGGGCTCTTTTCCTACAATGAGCAGTTCTTC. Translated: CASSIGRPGLFSYNEQFF.

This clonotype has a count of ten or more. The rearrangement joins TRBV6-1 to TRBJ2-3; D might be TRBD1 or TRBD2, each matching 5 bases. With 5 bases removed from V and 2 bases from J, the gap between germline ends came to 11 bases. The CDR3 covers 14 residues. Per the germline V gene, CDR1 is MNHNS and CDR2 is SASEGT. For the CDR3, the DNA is TGTGCCAGCAGTTGGGGGAGTCCCACAGATACGCAGTATTTT. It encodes CASSWGSPTDTQYF.

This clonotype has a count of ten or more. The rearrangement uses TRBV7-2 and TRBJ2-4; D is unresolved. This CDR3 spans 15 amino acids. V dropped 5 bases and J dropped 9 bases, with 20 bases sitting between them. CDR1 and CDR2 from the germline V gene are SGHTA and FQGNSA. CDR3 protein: CASSPGLPTQGIQYF. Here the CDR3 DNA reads TGTGCCAGCAGCCCGGGTCTTCCCACGCAAGGCATTCAGTACTTC.

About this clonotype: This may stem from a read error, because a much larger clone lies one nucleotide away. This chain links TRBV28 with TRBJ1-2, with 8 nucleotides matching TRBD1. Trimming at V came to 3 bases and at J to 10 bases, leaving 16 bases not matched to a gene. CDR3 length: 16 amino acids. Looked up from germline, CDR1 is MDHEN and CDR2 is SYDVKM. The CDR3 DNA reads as TGTGCCAGCAGTTTCCCCCCCGGGACAGGTGGGATCGTCTACACCTTC. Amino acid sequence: CASSFPPGTGGIVYTF.

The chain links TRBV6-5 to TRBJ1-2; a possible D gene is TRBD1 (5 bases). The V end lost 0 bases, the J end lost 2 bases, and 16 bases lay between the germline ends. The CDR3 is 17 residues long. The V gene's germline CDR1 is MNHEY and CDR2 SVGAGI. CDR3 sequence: CASSYSSGQGGNYGYTF. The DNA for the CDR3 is TGTGCCAGCAGTTACTCCAGTGGTCAGGGAGGAAACTATGGCTACACCTTC.

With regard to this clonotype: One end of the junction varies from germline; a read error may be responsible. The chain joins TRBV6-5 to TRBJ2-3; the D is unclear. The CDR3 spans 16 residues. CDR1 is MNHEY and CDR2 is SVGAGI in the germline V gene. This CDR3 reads CATSEAHSTIADMQYF. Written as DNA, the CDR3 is TGTGCCACCAGTGAGGCTCACTCTACAATCGCAGATATGCAGTATTTT.